This entry lists 24 T cell receptor beta chains sequenced from one sample in a study of blood T cell repertoires in COVID-19. Sequencing was performed with immunoSEQ multiplex PCR; in TCRdb, only in-frame clones are kept and a portion is missing. In the table there are about 68,000 clones, approximately 81% of which are singletons. Sample: peripheral blood. These receptors originate from a man aged 45-65 years with active COVID-19.

This rearrangement joins TRBV2 to TRBJ2-1, with D possibly matching TRBD1 (5 bases). The CDR3 sequence is 13 residues long. CDR1 SNHLY and CDR2 FYNNEI come from the germline V gene. The CDR3 loop reads CATFGANWDEQFF. The CDR3 DNA sequence: TGTGCGACGTTTGGGGCAAACTGGGATGAGCAGTTCTTC.

The chain couples TRBV27 to TRBJ2-7, with 7 bases aligning to TRBD1. The CDR3 spans 18 residues. Germline-derived CDR1 and CDR2 are MNHEY and SMNVEV (reference sequence). After removal of 5 bases from V and 4 bases from J, the junction contained 20 bases not matched to a gene. The CDR3 nucleotides are TGTGCCAGCAGTCTTTTGGGGCCCAGGGGGAAAATCGTATACGAGCAGTACTTC. This translates into CASSLLGPRGKIVYEQYF.

The chain couples TRBV7-2 to TRBJ2-7, with 7 bases that match TRBD1. V gave up 7 bases and J gave up 2 bases; unmatched junction bases: 8. CDR3 size: 14 residues. CDR1 and CDR2 from the germline V gene are SGHTA and FQGNSA. Here the CDR3 DNA reads TGTGCCAGCACCGAGGGGGCAGGGCCCTACGAGCAGTACTTC. The encoded protein is CASTEGAGPYEQYF.

The genes are TRBV5-1 and TRBJ1-2; TRBD1 matches 9 bases. The CDR3 runs 15 residues. Per the germline V gene, CDR1 is SGHRS and CDR2 is YFSETQ. V lost 3 bases, J lost 4 bases, and 7 bases stayed unmatched. The CDR3 nucleotides are TGCGCCAGCAGCTCGTCGGGACAGGGTAGCTATGGCTACACCTTC. Protein sequence: CASSSSGQGSYGYTF.

J is TRBJ1-2 and V is TRBV5-8; 7 nucleotides match TRBD1. V was clipped by 0 bases and J by 4 bases; unmatched bases: 12. Per germline, CDR1 SGHTS and CDR2 YDEGEE. This CDR3 spans 17 amino acids. In DNA, the CDR3 is TGTGCCAGCAGCTTGGCCGAAGTTAACGACAGGGCCTATGGCTACACCTTC. It specifies CASSLAEVNDRAYGYTF.

The gene calls are TRBV7-2 and TRBJ2-1; 9 bases are a match to TRBD2. Germline assignment: CDR1 SGHTA and CDR2 FQGNSA. The CDR3 is 15 amino acids. With 5 bases clipped from V and 9 bases from J, the junction kept 11 bases outside the gene matches. CDR3 region: CASSTGGSGSVEQFF. The CDR3, as DNA: TGTGCCAGCAGCACCGGTGGTAGCGGGAGCGTTGAGCAGTTCTTC.

This clone was observed a single time. The chain employs TRBV12-2 and TRBJ2-7; the D call in the table, TRBD2, was not verified against the DNA. TRBV12-2 is classified as a pseudogene. The CDR3 contains 15 residues. CDR3 DNA: TGTGCAAGTCGCCCCCCCCCTCTACTAGCGAATGAGCAGTACTTC. Translating it yields CASRPPPLLANEQYF.

This clone has only one observation. This chain joins TRBV7-2 and TRBJ2-3; 12 nucleotides line up with TRBD2. CDR3 length: 16 amino acids. Germline V lookup: CDR1 SGHTA, CDR2 FQGNSA. J was trimmed by 6 bases and V by 3 bases; bases with no gene match: 7. CDR3 sequence: CASSLTSGGARDTQYF. CDR3 DNA sequence: TGTGCCAGCAGCTTGACTAGCGGGGGAGCCAGGGATACGCAGTATTTT.

The CDR3 sequence is CASSFLAGAQETQYF. The CDR3 nucleotides read TGCGCCAGCAGCTTCCTAGCGGGAGCTCAAGAGACCCAGTACTTC. The chain joins TRBV5-1 to TRBJ2-5; 10 bases fit TRBD2. CDR3 length equals 15 residues. The germline V gene encodes CDR1 SGHRS and CDR2 YFSETQ. The V and J ends lost 2 bases and 2 bases, in that order; junction bases with no gene match: 3.

J is TRBJ2-5 and V is TRBV6-6, with 10 bases matching TRBD1. The CDR3 length is 13 residues. The V segment lost 6 bases and the J segment 4 bases; nucleotides outside the gene matches: 2. In germline, CDR1 is MNHNY, CDR2 SVGAGI (reference sequence). CDR3 protein: CASSRDRGETQYF. For the CDR3, the DNA is TGTGCCAGCAGCCGGGACAGGGGAGAGACCCAGTACTTC.

The rearrangement joins TRBV6-5 to TRBJ2-7; a weak D match, TRBD1 (5 bases). V dropped 5 bases and J dropped 3 bases, with 11 bases sitting between them. The CDR3 spans 13 residues. Germline assignment: CDR1 MNHEY and CDR2 SVGAGI. This chain's CDR3 is CASSNAQGYEQYF. The CDR3 coding sequence is TGTGCCAGCAGTAATGCCCAGGGCTACGAGCAGTACTTC.

There are a few counts of this clone. The chain uses TRBV7-8 and TRBJ1-3, with D perhaps TRBD1 (6 bases). Trimming stripped 0 bases from V and 0 bases from J, with 15 bases between. Germline loops: CDR1 SGHVS, CDR2 FQNEAQ. This CDR3 has 18 residues. CDR3 sequence: CASSLATGKGPSGNTIYF. Written as DNA, the CDR3 is TGTGCCAGCAGCTTAGCGACAGGCAAGGGGCCCTCTGGAAACACCATATATTTT.

The chain uses TRBV5-8 and TRBJ2-7, with a weak D call TRBD1 (6 bases). The CDR3 sequence is 14 residues long. The germline CDR1 and CDR2 sequences are SGHTS and YDEGEE. With 4 bases removed from V and 4 bases from J, the gap between germline ends came to 15 bases. CDR3: CASSPPGHRYEQYF. Here the CDR3 DNA reads TGTGCCAGCAGCCCCCCGGGACACCGATACGAGCAGTACTTC.

The genes are TRBV6-5 and TRBJ2-5; 10 nucleotides align to TRBD2. Germline lookup yields CDR1 MNHEY and CDR2 SVGAGI. Trimming removed 0 bases from V and 3 bases from J; junction bases left unmatched: 4. The CDR3 covers 16 residues. Here the CDR3 DNA reads TGTGCCAGCAGTTACTCCTTCAGCGGGGGGGAAGAGACCCAGTACTTC. As protein: CASSYSFSGGEETQYF.

The chain combines TRBV24-1 with TRBJ2-1, with D unresolved. CDR3 size: 15 residues. Germline V CDR1 and CDR2: KGHDR, SFDVKD. Deletions cut 3 bases from V and 0 bases from J, with 8 bases between. Here the CDR3 DNA reads TGTGCCACCAGTGATACTAAGACCTCCTACAATGAGCAGTTCTTC. It codes for CATSDTKTSYNEQFF.

The chain recombines TRBV12-3 or TRBV12-4 with TRBJ2-7; 9 bases are shared with TRBD1. With V trimmed by 3 bases and J by 5 bases, 2 bases remained unmatched. The CDR3 length is 13 residues. This CDR3 reads CASSFRTGDEQYF. CDR3 sequence (DNA): TGTGCCAGCAGTTTTAGGACAGGGGACGAGCAGTACTTC.

The V and J genes are TRBV3-1 (or the pseudogene TRBV3-2) and TRBJ2-1; 8 nucleotides match TRBD1. The V segment lost 4 bases and the J segment 15 bases; nucleotides outside the gene matches: 14. Germline CDR1 reads LGHDT; CDR2 reads YNNKEL (reference sequence). CDR3 length equals 14 residues. This CDR3 reads CASSRRTGNVERFF. The DNA of the CDR3 is TGTGCCAGCAGCCGGAGGACAGGGAATGTTGAGAGGTTCTTC.

V gene TRBV7-2 combines with J gene TRBJ2-7; maybe TRBD1 (5 bases). The V end was cut by 0 bases, the J end by 7 bases, with 16 bases between. CDR1 and CDR2 (germline): SGHTA, FQGNSA. This CDR3 is built from 15 residues. CDR3 sequence reads: CASSLAQGPGLEQYF. The CDR3 region has the DNA TGTGCCAGCAGCTTAGCCCAGGGTCCTGGGCTGGAGCAGTACTTC.

This chain uses TRBV3-1 (or the pseudogene TRBV3-2) with TRBJ1-6; possible D gene TRBD1, 5 bases. Trimming pared 2 bases from V and 8 bases from J, leaving 19 bases between. From germline, CDR1 is LGHDT and CDR2 YNNKEL (reference sequence). This CDR3 has 17 amino acids. The chain's CDR3 is CASSQRTVGEGYSPLHF. For the CDR3, the DNA is TGTGCCAGCAGCCAAAGGACGGTGGGGGAGGGATATTCACCCCTCCACTTT.

This clone was counted a single time. Relative to the germline gene, one junction end is altered; a read error may explain this. The V call is TRBV20-1, the J call TRBJ1-2; the D gene is possibly TRBD1 (5 bases). The CDR3 extends over 11 amino acids. CDR1 DFQATT and CDR2 SNEGSKA come from the germline V gene (reference sequence). This CDR3 is CSLGGNYGYTF. The CDR3, as DNA: TGTTCCCTGGGGGGTAACTATGGCTACACCTTC.

This chain uses TRBV19 with TRBJ2-1, with D possibly TRBD2 on 5 matching bases. The CDR3 loop spans 15 amino acids. Germline V gene sequence: CDR1 LNHDA, CDR2 SQIVND (reference sequence). V was trimmed by 6 bases and J by 0 bases, leaving 12 bases between them. The CDR3 reads CASRRTGISYNEQFF. The CDR3 bases are TGTGCCAGTAGGAGGACGGGGATCTCCTACAATGAGCAGTTCTTC.

The gene calls are TRBV5-1 and TRBJ1-2; TRBD1 matches at 7 bases. This CDR3 comprises 14 residues. Germline assignment: CDR1 SGHRS and CDR2 YFSETQ. The V and J ends lost 5 bases and 4 bases, in that order; junction bases with no gene match: 8. The CDR3 reads CASRQGTDRYGYTF. The CDR3 DNA follows: TGCGCCAGCAGACAGGGGACGGATCGCTATGGCTACACCTTC.

The chain carries TRBV3-1 (or the pseudogene TRBV3-2) and TRBJ2-1; TRBD2 is a possible D gene (5 bases). The CDR3 totals 14 residues. V gave up 1 base and J gave up 7 bases, with 11 bases separating them. CDR1 LGHDT and CDR2 YNNKEL come from the germline V gene (reference sequence). CDR3 sequence (DNA): TGTGCCAGCAGCCAAGCCGCACTAGTAAATGAGCAGTTCTTC. Protein: CASSQAALVNEQFF.

This sequence joins TRBV18 and TRBJ1-1, with TRBD1 matching 8 bases. V shed 2 bases and J 6 bases; nucleotides not matched to a gene: 8. The CDR3 has 15 amino acids. The germline CDR1 and CDR2 sequences are KGHSH and LQKENI. CDR3 in amino acids: CASSPGQGSIAEAFF. The CDR3 nucleotides read TGTGCCAGCTCACCAGGACAGGGTTCGATTGCTGAAGCTTTCTTT.